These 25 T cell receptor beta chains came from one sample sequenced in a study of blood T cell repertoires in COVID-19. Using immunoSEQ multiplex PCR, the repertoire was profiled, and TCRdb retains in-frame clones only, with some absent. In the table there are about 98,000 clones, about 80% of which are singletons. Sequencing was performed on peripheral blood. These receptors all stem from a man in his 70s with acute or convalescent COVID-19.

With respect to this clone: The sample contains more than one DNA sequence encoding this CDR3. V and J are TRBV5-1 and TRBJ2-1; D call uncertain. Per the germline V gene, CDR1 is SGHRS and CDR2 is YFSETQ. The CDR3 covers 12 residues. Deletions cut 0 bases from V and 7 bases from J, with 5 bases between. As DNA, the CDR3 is TGCGCCAGCAGCTTGGCCGGTAATGAGCAGTTCTTC. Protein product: CASSLAGNEQFF.

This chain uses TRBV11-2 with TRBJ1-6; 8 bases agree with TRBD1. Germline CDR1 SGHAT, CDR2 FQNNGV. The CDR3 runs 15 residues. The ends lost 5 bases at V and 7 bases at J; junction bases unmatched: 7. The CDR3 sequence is CASSSQGAINSPLHF. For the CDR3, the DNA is TGTGCCAGCAGCAGTCAGGGGGCGATCAATTCACCCCTCCACTTT.

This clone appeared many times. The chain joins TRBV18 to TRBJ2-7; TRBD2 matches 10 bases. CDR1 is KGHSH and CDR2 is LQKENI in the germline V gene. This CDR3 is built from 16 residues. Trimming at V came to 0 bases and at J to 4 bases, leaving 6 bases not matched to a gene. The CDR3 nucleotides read TGTGCCAGCTCACCACCGGGGACTAGCGCCTTATACGAGCAGTACTTC. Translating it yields CASSPPGTSALYEQYF.

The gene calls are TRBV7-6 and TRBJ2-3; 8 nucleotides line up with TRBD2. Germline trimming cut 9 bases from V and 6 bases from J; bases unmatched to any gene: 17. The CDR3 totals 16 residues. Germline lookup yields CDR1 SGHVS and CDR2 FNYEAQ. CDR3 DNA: TGTGCCAGTACCCCGGGGGGGACGGAAGGGGCCGATACGCAGTATTTT. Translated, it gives CASTPGGTEGADTQYF.

The CDR3 DNA is TGTGCCAGCTCACCGTCAAGCGGGAGAGTTGCCTACAATGAGCAGTTCTTC. The encoded protein is CASSPSSGRVAYNEQFF. V usage is TRBV18 and J usage is TRBJ2-1, with 8 bases lining up with TRBD2. Trimming removed 3 bases from V and 2 bases from J; junction bases left unmatched: 9. The length of the CDR3 is 17 residues. Germline lookup yields CDR1 KGHSH and CDR2 LQKENI.

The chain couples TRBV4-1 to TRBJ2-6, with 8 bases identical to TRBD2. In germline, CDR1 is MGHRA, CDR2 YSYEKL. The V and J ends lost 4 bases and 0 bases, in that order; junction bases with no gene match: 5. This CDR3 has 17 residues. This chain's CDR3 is CASSPSGSSSGANVLTF. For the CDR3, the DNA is TGCGCCAGCAGCCCTAGCGGGTCCTCCTCTGGGGCCAACGTCCTGACTTTC.

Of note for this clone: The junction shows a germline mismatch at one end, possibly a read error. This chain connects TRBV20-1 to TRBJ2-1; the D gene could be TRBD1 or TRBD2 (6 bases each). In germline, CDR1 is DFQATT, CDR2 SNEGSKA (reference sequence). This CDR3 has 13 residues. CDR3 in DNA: TGCAGTACTAGTAGCGGACAGTACAATGAGCAGTTCTTC. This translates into CSTSSGQYNEQFF.

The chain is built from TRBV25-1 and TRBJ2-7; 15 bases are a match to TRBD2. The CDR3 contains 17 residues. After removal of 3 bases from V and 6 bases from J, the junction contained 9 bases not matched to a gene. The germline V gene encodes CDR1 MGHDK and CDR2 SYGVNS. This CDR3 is CASSEAGLAGGPSEQYF. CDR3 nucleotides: TGTGCCAGCAGTGAGGCCGGACTAGCGGGAGGGCCTAGCGAGCAGTACTTC.

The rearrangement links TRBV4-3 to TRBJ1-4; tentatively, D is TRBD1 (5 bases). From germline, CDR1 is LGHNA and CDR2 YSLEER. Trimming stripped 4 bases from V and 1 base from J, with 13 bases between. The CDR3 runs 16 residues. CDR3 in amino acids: CASSLQGGLTNEKLFF. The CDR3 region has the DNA TGCGCCAGCAGCCTCCAGGGAGGGTTAACTAATGAAAAACTGTTTTTT.

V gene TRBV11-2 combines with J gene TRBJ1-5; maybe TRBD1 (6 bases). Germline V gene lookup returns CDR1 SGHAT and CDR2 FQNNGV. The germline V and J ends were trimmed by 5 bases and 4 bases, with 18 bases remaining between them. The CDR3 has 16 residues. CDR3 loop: CASSSTTGNRNQPQHF. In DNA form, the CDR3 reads TGTGCCAGCAGCAGTACGACAGGCAATCGAAATCAGCCCCAGCATTTT.

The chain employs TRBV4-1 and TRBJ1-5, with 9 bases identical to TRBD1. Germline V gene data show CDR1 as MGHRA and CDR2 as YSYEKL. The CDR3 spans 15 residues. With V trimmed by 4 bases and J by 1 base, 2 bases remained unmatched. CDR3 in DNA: TGCGCCAGCAGCCCACAGGGGGCGAGCAATCAGCCCCAGCATTTT. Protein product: CASSPQGASNQPQHF.

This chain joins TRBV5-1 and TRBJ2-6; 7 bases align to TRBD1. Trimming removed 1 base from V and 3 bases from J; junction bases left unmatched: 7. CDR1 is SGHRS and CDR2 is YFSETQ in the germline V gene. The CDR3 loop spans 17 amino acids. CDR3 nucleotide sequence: TGCGCCAGCAGCTTGCAAGGGGGCGGCGGTGGGGCCAACGTCCTGACTTTC. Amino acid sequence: CASSLQGGGGGANVLTF.

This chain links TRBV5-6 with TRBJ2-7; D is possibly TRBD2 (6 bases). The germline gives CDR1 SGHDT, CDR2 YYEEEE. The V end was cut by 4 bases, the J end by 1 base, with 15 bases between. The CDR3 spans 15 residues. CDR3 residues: CASSIPGTFSYEQYF. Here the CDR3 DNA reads TGTGCCAGCAGCATCCCCGGGACTTTTTCCTACGAGCAGTACTTC.

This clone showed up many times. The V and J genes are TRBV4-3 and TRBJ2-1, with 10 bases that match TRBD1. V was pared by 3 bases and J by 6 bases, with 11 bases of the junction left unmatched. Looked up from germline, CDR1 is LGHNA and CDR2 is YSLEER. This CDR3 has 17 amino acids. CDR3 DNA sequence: TGCGCCAGCAGCCAGGGACAGGGGAGAAAGGTGTTCAATGAGCAGTTCTTC. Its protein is CASSQGQGRKVFNEQFF.

The CDR3 here is CASSQAQGQYRDIYGYTF. DNA of the CDR3: TGTGCCAGCAGCCAAGCCCAGGGTCAATACAGGGATATCTATGGCTACACCTTC. This chain connects TRBV3-1 (or the pseudogene TRBV3-2) to TRBJ1-2; D possibly corresponds to TRBD1 (6 bases). Trimming removed 1 base at V and 4 bases at J, with 22 bases between. The germline V gene has CDR1 LGHDT and CDR2 YNNKEL (reference sequence). This CDR3 comprises 18 residues.

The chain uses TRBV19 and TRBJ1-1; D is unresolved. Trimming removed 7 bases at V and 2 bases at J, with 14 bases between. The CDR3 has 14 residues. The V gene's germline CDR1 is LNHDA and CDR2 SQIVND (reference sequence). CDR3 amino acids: CASTYGLGNTEAFF. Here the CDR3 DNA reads TGTGCCAGTACCTATGGACTGGGAAACACTGAAGCTTTCTTT.

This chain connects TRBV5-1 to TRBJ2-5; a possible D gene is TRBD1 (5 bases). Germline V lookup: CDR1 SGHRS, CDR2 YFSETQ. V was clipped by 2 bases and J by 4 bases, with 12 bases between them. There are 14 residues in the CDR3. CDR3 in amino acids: CASSLGDGAETQYF. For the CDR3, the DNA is TGCGCCAGCAGCTTAGGGGATGGGGCAGAGACCCAGTACTTC.

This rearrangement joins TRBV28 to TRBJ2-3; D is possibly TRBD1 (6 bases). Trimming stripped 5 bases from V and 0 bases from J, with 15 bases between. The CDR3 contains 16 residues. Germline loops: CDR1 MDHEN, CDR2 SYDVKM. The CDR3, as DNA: TGTGCCAGCAGTCCCCCCCTACAGGGCAGCACAGATACGCAGTATTTT. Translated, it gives CASSPPLQGSTDTQYF.

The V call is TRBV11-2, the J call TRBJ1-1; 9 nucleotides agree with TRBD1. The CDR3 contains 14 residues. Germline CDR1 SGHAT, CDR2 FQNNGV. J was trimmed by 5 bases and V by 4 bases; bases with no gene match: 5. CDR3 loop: CASSSTGGGTEAFF. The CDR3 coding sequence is TGTGCCAGCAGCTCGACAGGGGGAGGAACTGAAGCTTTCTTT.

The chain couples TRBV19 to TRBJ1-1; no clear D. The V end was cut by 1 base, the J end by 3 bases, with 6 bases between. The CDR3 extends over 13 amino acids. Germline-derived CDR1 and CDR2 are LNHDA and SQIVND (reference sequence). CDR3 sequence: CASSIARDTEAFF. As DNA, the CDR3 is TGTGCCAGTAGTATAGCCCGGGACACTGAAGCTTTCTTT.

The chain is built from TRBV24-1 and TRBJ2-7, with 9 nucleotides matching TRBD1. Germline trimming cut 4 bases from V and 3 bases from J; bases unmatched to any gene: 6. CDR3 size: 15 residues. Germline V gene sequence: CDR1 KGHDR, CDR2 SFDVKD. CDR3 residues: CATSDPGTGYYEQYF. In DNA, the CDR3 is TGTGCCACCAGTGACCCCGGGACAGGGTACTACGAGCAGTACTTC.

CDR3 region: CASSGMALYF. Written as DNA, the CDR3 is TGTGCCAGCTCGGGAATGGCCCTGTACTTC. The chain has TRBV11-2 and TRBJ2-7; D perhaps matches TRBD2 (5 bases). The CDR3 consists of 10 residues. Per the germline V gene, CDR1 is SGHAT and CDR2 is FQNNGV. Trimming removed 8 bases at V and 12 bases at J, with 14 bases between.

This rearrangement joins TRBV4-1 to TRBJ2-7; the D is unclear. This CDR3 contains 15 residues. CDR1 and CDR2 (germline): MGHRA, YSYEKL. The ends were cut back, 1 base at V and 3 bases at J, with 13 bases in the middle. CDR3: CASSQGSTFFYEQYF. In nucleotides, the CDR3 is TGCGCCAGCAGCCAAGGAAGCACCTTCTTCTACGAGCAGTACTTC.

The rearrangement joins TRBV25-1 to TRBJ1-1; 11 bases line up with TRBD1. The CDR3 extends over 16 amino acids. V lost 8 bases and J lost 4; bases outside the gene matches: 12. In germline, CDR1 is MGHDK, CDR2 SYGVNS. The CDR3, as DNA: TGTGCCAGCGCCAACAGTAATGGACAGGGGGCCACTGAAGCTTTCTTT. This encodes CASANSNGQGATEAFF.

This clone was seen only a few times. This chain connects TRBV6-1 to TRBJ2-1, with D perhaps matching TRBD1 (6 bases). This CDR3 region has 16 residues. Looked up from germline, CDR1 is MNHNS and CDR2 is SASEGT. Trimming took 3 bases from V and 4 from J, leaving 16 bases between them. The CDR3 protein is CASSDRVQGPYNEQFF. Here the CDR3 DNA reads TGTGCCAGCAGTGATCGCGTTCAGGGGCCGTACAATGAGCAGTTCTTC.